Listed below are T cell receptor beta chains from one sample, sequenced in a study of blood T cell repertoires in COVID-19. TCRdb's copy holds only in-frame clones and misses some; the assay was immunoSEQ multiplex PCR. The table has 250,000 or so clones, 80% to 90% seen once; the top ten hold around 3%. Material: peripheral blood. Every receptor here comes from a woman under 40 with active or convalescent COVID-19. CDR3s include the opening cysteine and the closing phenylalanine or tryptophan. The order of the fields is J gene, V gene, CDR3 protein.

>TRBJ2-1|TRBV5-6
CASSSIQGSSYNEQFF
>TRBJ2-7|TRBV12-3/TRBV12-4
CASSQSTAYEQYF
>TRBJ1-2|TRBV30
CAWALQGNDGYTF
>TRBJ1-6|TRBV5-4
CASSSPGKNSPLHF
>TRBJ1-1|TRBV9
CASSGGRTTEAFF
>TRBJ1-2|TRBV6-2/TRBV6-3
CASSREGVPLYGYTF
>TRBJ2-7|TRBV9
CASSEASGGVYEQYF
>TRBJ1-5|TRBV6-5
CASNQGYQPQHF
>TRBJ1-1|TRBV7-9
CASSLEGLSTEAFF
>TRBJ1-4|TRBV7-9
CASSLAGTGVLEKLFF
>TRBJ1-4|TRBV5-1
CASSLDGREGEKLFF
>TRBJ2-1|TRBV7-7
CASSPRPGTSGGSNEQFF
>TRBJ1-2|TRBV5-4
CASSWIQGAGGYTF
>TRBJ1-1|TRBV29-1
CSVVRSRAANTEAFF
>TRBJ2-1|TRBV28
CASSLWGGAGSNEQFF
>TRBJ2-7|TRBV5-4
CASRRGVGGSYEQYF
>TRBJ1-4|TRBV28
CASTTPRAGINEKLFF
>TRBJ1-4|TRBV19
CATLPRGTGNEKLFF
>TRBJ2-7|TRBV7-8
CASGGLAGGVEQYF
>TRBJ2-5|TRBV18
CASSPQAMRKETQYF